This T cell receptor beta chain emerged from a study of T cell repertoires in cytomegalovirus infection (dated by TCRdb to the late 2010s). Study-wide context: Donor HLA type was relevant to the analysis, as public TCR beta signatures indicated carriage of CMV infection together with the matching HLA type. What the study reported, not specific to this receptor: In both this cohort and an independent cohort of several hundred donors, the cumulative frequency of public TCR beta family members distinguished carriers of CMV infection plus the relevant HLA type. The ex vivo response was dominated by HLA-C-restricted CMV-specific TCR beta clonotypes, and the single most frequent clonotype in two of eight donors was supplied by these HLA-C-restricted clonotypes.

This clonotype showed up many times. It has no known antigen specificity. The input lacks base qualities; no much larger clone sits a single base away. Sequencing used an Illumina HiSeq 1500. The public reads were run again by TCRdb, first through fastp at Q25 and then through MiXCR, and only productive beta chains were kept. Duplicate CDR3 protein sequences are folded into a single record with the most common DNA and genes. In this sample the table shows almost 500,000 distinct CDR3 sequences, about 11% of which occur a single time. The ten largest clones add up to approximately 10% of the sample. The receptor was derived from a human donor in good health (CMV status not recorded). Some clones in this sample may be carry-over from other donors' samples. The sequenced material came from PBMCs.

The CDR3 here reads CASSPTRGAFF. The nucleotide sequence reads TGTGCCAGCAGCCCTACTAGGGGGGCTTTCTTT. The V and J genes are TRBV7-9 and TRBJ1-1; the D gene is possibly TRBD1, with 6 bases matching. CDR1 and CDR2, looked up from the germline V gene (reference sequence), are SEHNR and FQNEAQ. Trimming costs V 5 bases and J 11 bases, and their ends lie 12 bases apart. From the cysteine through the phenylalanine, the CDR3 covers 11 amino acids. Only CDR3 DNA is held: 33 bases, read in frame from base 1.